The 14 T cell receptor beta chains below all came from one sample that was sequenced in a study of technical replicates of blood from a handful of donors. TCRdb's table, derived via immunoSEQ multiplex PCR, lists solely in-frame clones and lacks some. Of 68,000 or so clones listed, around 94% are singletons. What was sequenced was T cells isolated from PBMCs. The receptors come from a human donor in good health.

The CDR3, as DNA: TGTGCCAGCAGTGAATTTGAGGGAGAGACCCAGTACTTC. Translation: CASSEFEGETQYF. The J gene is TRBJ2-5, the V gene TRBV25-1; possible D gene TRBD2, 5 bases. The CDR3 consists of 13 residues. Trimming shortened V by 1 base and J by 4 bases, and 7 bases separated the two germline ends. Germline CDR1 is MGHDK and CDR2 is SYGVNS.

The chain joins TRBV7-9 to TRBJ2-7; the match to TRBD1 covers 8 bases. The germline gives CDR1 SEHNR, CDR2 FQNEAQ (reference sequence). The V segment lost 4 bases and the J segment 3 bases; nucleotides outside the gene matches: 5. This CDR3 contains 14 residues. CDR3 protein: CASSSPDRGYEQYF. In DNA, the CDR3 is TGTGCCAGCAGCTCACCAGACAGGGGCTACGAGCAGTACTTC.

V gene TRBV5-1 combines with J gene TRBJ2-1, with D perhaps matching TRBD2 (5 bases). Trimming removed 2 bases from V and 10 bases from J, with 10 bases in between. This CDR3 is 12 amino acids long. Germline-derived CDR1 and CDR2 are SGHRS and YFSETQ. CDR3 in amino acids: CASSFTSREQFF. The CDR3 DNA follows: TGCGCCAGCAGCTTTACTAGTCGGGAGCAGTTCTTC. The full variable domain, rest sourced from reference TRBV5-1 and TRBJ2-1, is KAGVTQTPRYLIKTRGQQVTLSCSPISGHRSVSWYQQTPGQGLQFLFEYFSETQRNKGNFPGRFSGRQFSNSRSEMNVSTLELGDSALYLCASSFTSREQFFGPGTRLTVL.

CDR3 sequence reads: CSVEQGAGNEQFF. The CDR3 DNA reads TGCAGCGTTGAACAGGGGGCTGGGAATGAGCAGTTCTTC. The chain uses TRBV29-1 and TRBJ2-1; 8 nucleotides line up with TRBD1. V dropped 2 bases and J dropped 7; count of bases not matched to a gene: 4. This CDR3 has 13 residues. Germline CDR1 is SQVTM and CDR2 is ANQGSEA.

V is TRBV7-9 and J is TRBJ2-7; D remains ambiguous. Trimming took off 10 bases at V and 0 bases at J, with 13 bases between the two ends. The CDR3 sequence is 13 residues long. In germline, CDR1 is SEHNR, CDR2 FQNEAQ (reference sequence). The CDR3 DNA reads TGTGCCATCTCTTTCCCTAGCTCCTACGAGCAGTACTTC. This encodes CAISFPSSYEQYF.

This chain links TRBV9 with TRBJ1-1; tentative D call: TRBD1 (6 bases). Germline V gene data show CDR1 as SGDLS and CDR2 as YYNGEE. The length of the CDR3 is 14 residues. Trimming cost V 3 bases and J 10 bases, with 19 bases left between them. DNA for the CDR3: TGTGCCAGCAGCGATAGGGTCGGGGGGCCAACAGCTTTCTTT. The encoded protein is CASSDRVGGPTAFF.

The genes are TRBV28 and TRBJ1-1, with 8 bases lining up with TRBD1. Germline-derived CDR1 and CDR2 are MDHEN and SYDVKM. The CDR3 totals 15 residues. V shed 6 bases and J 4 bases; nucleotides not matched to a gene: 10. CDR3 sequence: CASRTRQGPSTEAFF. CDR3 nucleotides: TGTGCCAGCAGAACTCGACAGGGGCCTAGCACTGAAGCTTTCTTT.

V gene TRBV27 combines with J gene TRBJ2-4; D uncertain. V shed 6 bases and J shed 5 bases, with 11 bases lying between them. CDR3 length: 13 residues. CDR1 is MNHEY and CDR2 is SMNVEV in the germline V gene (reference sequence). Here the CDR3 reads CASSRYNENIQYF. The CDR3 DNA sequence: TGTGCCAGCAGCCGATACAACGAAAACATTCAGTACTTC.

This chain uses TRBV19 with TRBJ2-7; 7 bases are a match to TRBD2. The CDR3 is 14 residues long. Per germline, CDR1 LNHDA and CDR2 SQIVND (reference sequence). J lost 2 bases, V lost 3 bases, and 4 bases had no gene match. CDR3 region: CASSMGGSPYEQYF. In nucleotides, the CDR3 is TGTGCCAGTAGTATGGGCGGGAGTCCCTACGAGCAGTACTTC.

The V call is TRBV11-2, the J call TRBJ2-2; D perhaps matches TRBD2 (5 bases). Trimming cost V 5 bases and J 7 bases, with 17 bases left between them. CDR3 length: 15 residues. From germline, CDR1 is SGHAT and CDR2 FQNNGV. The CDR3 spells CASSDGGRDVGELFF. DNA for the CDR3: TGTGCCAGCAGCGATGGAGGAAGGGATGTCGGGGAGCTGTTTTTT.

The genes are TRBV15 and TRBJ1-5, with 10 positions matching TRBD1. Trimming took 6 bases from V and 4 from J; bases not matched to a gene: 3. Germline V gene lookup returns CDR1 LNHNV and CDR2 YYDKDF (reference sequence). This CDR3 has 14 amino acids. The chain's CDR3 is CATSQDRGNQPQHF. The CDR3 region has the DNA TGTGCCACCAGTCAGGACAGGGGGAATCAGCCCCAGCATTTT. Combining the CDR3 with reference TRBV15 and TRBJ1-5 gives the whole variable domain DAMVIQNPRYQVTQFGKPVTLSCSQTLNHNVMYWYQQKSSQAPKLLFHYYDKDFNNEADTPDNFQSRRPNTSFCFLDIRSPGLGDTAMYLCATSQDRGNQPQHFGDGTRLSIL.

The gene calls are TRBV5-6 and TRBJ2-7; D perhaps matches TRBD2 (5 bases). V was clipped by 4 bases and J by 0 bases, with 14 bases between them. The CDR3 is 15 amino acids. Germline V gives CDR1 SGHDT, CDR2 YYEEEE. The CDR3: CASSLDLATSYEQYF. The CDR3 bases are TGTGCCAGCAGCCTCGACTTAGCGACCTCCTACGAGCAGTACTTC.

CDR3 DNA sequence: TGTGCCAGCAGGCTCCGAACTAGCGGTGGTTACAATGAGCAGTTCTTC. Encoded protein: CASRLRTSGGYNEQFF. The chain joins TRBV2 to TRBJ2-1; 8 bases are shared with TRBD2. The germline V gene has CDR1 SNHLY and CDR2 FYNNEI. This CDR3 is 16 amino acids long. J gave up 4 bases and V 6 bases, and 11 bases lay outside the gene matches.

V and J are TRBV6-5 and TRBJ1-1; the D gene is possibly TRBD1 (6 bases). The CDR3 runs 14 residues. In germline, CDR1 is MNHEY, CDR2 SVGAGI. The V end was cut by 6 bases, the J end by 6 bases, with 17 bases between. CDR3 in amino acids: CASSPMVGGPEAFF. The CDR3 DNA reads as TGTGCCAGCAGCCCAATGGTAGGGGGACCTGAAGCTTTCTTT.